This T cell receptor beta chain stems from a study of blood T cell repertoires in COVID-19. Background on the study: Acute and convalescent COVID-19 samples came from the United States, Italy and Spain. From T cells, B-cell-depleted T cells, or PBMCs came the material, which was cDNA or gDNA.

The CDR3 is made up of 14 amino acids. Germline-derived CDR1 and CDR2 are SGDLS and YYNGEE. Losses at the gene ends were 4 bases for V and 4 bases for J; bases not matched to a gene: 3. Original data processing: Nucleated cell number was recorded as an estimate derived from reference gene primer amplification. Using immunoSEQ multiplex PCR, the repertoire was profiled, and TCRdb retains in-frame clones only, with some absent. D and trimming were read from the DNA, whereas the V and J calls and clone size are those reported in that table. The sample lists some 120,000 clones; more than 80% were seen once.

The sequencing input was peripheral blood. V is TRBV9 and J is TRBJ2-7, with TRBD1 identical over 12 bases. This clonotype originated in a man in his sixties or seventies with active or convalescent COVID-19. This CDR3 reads CASSRGQGAYEQYF. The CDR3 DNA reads TGTGCCAGCAGCCGGGGACAGGGGGCTTACGAGCAGTACTTC. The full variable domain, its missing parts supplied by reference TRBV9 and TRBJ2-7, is DSGVTQTPKHLITATGQRVTLRCSPRSGDLSVYWYQQSLDQGLQFLIQYYNGEERAKGNILERFSAQQFPDLHSELNLSSLELGDSALYFCASSRGQGAYEQYFGPGTRLTVT.